This entry features one T cell receptor (beta chain) sequence. The data were taken from a study of blood T cell repertoires in COVID-19. On the study more broadly: The origin of the acute and convalescent COVID-19 samples was the United States, Italy and Spain.

CDR3 size: 14 residues. With 5 bases clipped from V and 0 bases from J, the junction kept 3 bases outside the gene matches. Germline V gene data show CDR1 as LNHDA and CDR2 as SQIVND (reference sequence). Some clones are missing from TCRdb's copy, which holds only in-frame ones; the method was immunoSEQ multiplex PCR. The data show over 130,000 clones, about 86% seen once. The V gene is TRBV19, the J gene TRBJ2-5; TRBD1 agrees at 7 bases. The TCR comes from a man aged 65 to 79 with acute or convalescent COVID-19. Sequenced: peripheral blood. CDR3 loop: CASSPTGDQETQYF. For the CDR3, the DNA is TGTGCCAGTAGTCCAACAGGGGACCAAGAGACCCAGTACTTC.